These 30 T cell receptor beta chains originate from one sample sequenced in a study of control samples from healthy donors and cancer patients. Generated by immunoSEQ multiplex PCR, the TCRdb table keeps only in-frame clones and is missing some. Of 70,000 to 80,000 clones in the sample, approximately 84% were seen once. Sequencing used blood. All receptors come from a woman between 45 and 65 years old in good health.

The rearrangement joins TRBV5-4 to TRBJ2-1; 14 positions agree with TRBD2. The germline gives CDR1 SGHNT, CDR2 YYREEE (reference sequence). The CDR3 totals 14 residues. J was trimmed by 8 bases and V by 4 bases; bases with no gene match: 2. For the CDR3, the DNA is TGTGCCAGCAGCGGGGGACTAGCGGGAGATGAGCAGTTCTTC. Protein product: CASSGGLAGDEQFF.

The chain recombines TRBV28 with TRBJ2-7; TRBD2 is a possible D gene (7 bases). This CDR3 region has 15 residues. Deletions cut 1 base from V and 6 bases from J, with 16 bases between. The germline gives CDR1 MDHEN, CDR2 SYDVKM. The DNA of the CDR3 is TGTGCCAGCAGTTTATTGGGCCAGGGGAGGGGCGAGCAGTACTTC. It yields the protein CASSLLGQGRGEQYF.

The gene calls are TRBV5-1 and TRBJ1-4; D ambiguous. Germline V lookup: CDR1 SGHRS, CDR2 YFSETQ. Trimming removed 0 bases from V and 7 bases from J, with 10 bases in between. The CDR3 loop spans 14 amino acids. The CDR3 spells CASSLEISVEKLFF. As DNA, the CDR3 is TGCGCCAGCAGCTTGGAGATTTCAGTTGAAAAACTGTTTTTT.

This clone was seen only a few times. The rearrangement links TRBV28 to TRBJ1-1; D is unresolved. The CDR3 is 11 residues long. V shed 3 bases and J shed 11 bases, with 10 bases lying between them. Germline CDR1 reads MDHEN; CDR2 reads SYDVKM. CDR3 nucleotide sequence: TGTGCCAGCAGTTTCGGGCCCCAGGCTTTCTTT. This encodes CASSFGPQAFF.

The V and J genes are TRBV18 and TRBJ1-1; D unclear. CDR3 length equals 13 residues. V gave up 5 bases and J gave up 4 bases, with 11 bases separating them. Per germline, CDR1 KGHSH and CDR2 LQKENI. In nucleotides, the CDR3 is TGTGCCAGCTCATCACAGACGGGCACTGAAGCTTTCTTT. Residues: CASSSQTGTEAFF.

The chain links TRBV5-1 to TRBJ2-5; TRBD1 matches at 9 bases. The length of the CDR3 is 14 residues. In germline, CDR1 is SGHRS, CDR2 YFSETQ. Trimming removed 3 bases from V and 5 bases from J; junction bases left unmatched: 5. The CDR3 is CASSSGQGTETQYF. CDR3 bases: TGCGCCAGCAGCTCTGGACAGGGGACGGAGACCCAGTACTTC.

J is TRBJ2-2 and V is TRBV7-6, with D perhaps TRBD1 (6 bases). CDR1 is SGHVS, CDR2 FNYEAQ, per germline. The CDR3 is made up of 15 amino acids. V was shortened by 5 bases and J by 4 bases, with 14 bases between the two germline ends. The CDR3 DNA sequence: TGTGCCAGCAGCCTCCCACAGGGAATCACCGGGGAGCTGTTTTTT. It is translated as CASSLPQGITGELFF.

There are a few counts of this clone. CDR3 in DNA: TGTGCCAGCGGGGACAGCCGCTACGAGCAGTACTTC. Its translation is CASGDSRYEQYF. This chain links TRBV6-5 with TRBJ2-7; 7 bases map to TRBD1. Germline assignment: CDR1 MNHEY and CDR2 SVGAGI. The ends lost 8 bases at V and 3 bases at J; junction bases unmatched: 4. The length of the CDR3 is 12 residues.

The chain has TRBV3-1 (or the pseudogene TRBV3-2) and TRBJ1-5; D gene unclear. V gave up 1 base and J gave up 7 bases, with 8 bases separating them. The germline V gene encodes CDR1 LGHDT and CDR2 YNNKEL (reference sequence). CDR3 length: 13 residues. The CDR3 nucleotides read TGTGCCAGCAGCCAAGGGCGGGGACAGCCCCAGCATTTT. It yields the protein CASSQGRGQPQHF.

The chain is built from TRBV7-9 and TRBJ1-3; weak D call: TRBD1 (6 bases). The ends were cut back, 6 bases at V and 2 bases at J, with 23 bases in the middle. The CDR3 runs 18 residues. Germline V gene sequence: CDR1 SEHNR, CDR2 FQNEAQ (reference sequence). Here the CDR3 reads CASRRGNGPHYTGNTIYF. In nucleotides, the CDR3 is TGTGCCAGCAGAAGGGGGAACGGGCCACACTACACTGGAAACACCATATATTTT.

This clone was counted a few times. CDR3 region: CASSLDLTGELFF. The CDR3 DNA is TGCGCCAGCAGCTTGGATCTCACCGGGGAGCTGTTTTTT. The V gene is TRBV5-1, the J gene TRBJ2-2; no clear D. This CDR3 has 13 residues. Trimming shortened V by 0 bases and J by 4 bases, and 4 bases separated the two germline ends. Germline-derived CDR1 and CDR2 are SGHRS and YFSETQ.

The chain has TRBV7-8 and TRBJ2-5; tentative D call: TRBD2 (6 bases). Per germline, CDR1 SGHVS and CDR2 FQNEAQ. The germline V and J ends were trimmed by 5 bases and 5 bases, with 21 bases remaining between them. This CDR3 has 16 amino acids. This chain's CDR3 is CASSPYSGTPRETQYF. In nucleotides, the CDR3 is TGTGCCAGCAGCCCCTACTCCGGGACTCCGCGTGAGACCCAGTACTTC.

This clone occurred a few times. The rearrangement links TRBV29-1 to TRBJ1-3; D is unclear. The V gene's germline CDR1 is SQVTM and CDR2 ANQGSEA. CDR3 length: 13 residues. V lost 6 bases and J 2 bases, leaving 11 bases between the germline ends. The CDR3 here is CSVGKSAGNTIYF. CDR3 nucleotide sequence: TGCAGCGTCGGGAAGTCGGCTGGAAACACCATATATTTT.

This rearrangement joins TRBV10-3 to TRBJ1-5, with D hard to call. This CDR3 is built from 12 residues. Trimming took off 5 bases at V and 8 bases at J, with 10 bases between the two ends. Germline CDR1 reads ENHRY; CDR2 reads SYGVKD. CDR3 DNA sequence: TGTGCCATCAGTCCGGGGTCCAAGCCCCAGCATTTT. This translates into CAISPGSKPQHF.

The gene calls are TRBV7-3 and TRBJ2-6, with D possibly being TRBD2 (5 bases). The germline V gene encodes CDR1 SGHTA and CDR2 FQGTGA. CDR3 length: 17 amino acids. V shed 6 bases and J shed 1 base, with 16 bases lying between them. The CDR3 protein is CASRMTGFLSGANVLTF. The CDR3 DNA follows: TGTGCCAGCAGGATGACGGGGTTTTTATCTGGGGCCAACGTCCTGACTTTC. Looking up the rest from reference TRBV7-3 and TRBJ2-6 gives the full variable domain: GAGVSQTPSNKVTEKGKYVELRCDPISGHTALYWYRQSLGQGPEFLIYFQGTGAADDSGLPNDRFFAVRPEGSVSTLKIQRTERGDSAVYLCASRMTGFLSGANVLTFGAGSRLTVL.

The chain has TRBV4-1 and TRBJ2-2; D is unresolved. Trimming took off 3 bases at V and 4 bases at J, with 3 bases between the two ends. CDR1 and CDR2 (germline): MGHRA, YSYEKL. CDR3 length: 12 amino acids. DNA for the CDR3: TGCGCCAGCAGCCAGGGCACCGGGGAGCTGTTTTTT. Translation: CASSQGTGELFF.

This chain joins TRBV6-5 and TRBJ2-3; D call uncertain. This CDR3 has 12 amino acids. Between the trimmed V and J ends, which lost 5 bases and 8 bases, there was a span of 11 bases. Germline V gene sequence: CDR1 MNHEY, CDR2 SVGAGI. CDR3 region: CASSPLAGTQYF. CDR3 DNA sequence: TGTGCCAGCAGTCCTCTTGCTGGTACGCAGTATTTT.

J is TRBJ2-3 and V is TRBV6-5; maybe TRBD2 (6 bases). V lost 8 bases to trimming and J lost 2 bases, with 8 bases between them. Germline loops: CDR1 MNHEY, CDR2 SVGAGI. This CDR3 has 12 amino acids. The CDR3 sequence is CASSDYTDTQYF. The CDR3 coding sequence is TGTGCCAGCTCGGACTACACAGATACGCAGTATTTT.

The CDR3 here is CASSLKLAGGKSSYNEQFF. The CDR3, as DNA: TGTGCCAGCAGCTTGAAACTAGCGGGAGGAAAAAGCTCCTACAATGAGCAGTTCTTC. The V call is TRBV7-2, the J call TRBJ2-1; 12 bases map to TRBD2. CDR1 and CDR2 (germline): SGHTA, FQGNSA. CDR3 length equals 19 residues. Trimming at V came to 3 bases and at J to 0 bases, leaving 9 bases not matched to a gene.

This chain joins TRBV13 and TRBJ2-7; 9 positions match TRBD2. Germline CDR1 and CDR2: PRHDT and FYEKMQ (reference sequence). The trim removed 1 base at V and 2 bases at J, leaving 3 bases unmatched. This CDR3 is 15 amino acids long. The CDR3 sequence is CASSLVLAGTYEQYF. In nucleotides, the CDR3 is TGTGCCAGCAGCTTAGTTCTAGCGGGGACCTACGAGCAGTACTTC.

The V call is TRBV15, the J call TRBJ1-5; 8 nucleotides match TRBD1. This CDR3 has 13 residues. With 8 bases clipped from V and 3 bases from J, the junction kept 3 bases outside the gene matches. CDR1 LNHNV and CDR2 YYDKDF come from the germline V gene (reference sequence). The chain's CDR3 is CATGTGSNQPQHF. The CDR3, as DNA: TGTGCCACCGGGACAGGTTCCAATCAGCCCCAGCATTTT. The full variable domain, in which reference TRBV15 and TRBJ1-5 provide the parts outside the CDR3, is DAMVIQNPRYQVTQFGKPVTLSCSQTLNHNVMYWYQQKSSQAPKLLFHYYDKDFNNEADTPDNFQSRRPNTSFCFLDIRSPGLGDTAMYLCATGTGSNQPQHFGDGTRLSIL.

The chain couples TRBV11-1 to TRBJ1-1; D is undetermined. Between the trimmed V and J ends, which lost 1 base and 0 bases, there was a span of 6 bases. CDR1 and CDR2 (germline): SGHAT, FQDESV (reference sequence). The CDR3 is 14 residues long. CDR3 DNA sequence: TGTGCCAGCAGCTTAGGGACGGTGAACACTGAAGCTTTCTTT. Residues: CASSLGTVNTEAFF.

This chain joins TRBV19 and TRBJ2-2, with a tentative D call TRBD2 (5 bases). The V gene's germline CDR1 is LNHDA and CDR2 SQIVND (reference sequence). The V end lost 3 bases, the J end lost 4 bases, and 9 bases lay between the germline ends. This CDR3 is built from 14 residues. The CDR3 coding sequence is TGTGCCAGTAGTATCCCCCGGGGCACCGGGGAGCTGTTTTTT. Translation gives CASSIPRGTGELFF.

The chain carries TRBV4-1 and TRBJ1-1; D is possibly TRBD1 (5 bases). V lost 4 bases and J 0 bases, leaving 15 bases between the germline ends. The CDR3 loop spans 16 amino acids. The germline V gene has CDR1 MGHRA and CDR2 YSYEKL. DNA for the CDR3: TGCGCCAGCAGCCCCCCTCTTGCAGGGATGAACACTGAAGCTTTCTTT. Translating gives CASSPPLAGMNTEAFF.

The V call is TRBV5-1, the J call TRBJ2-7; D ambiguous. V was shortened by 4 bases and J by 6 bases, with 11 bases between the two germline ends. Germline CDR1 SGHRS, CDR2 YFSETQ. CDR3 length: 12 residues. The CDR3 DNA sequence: TGCGCCAGCAGCCCGAGTGAAGGCGAGCAGTACTTC. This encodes CASSPSEGEQYF.

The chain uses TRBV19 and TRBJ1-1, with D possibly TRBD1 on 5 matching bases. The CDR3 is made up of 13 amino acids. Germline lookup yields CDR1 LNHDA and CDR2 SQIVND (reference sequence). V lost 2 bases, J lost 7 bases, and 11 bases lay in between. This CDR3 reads CASSILGGVEAFF. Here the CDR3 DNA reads TGTGCCAGTAGTATATTGGGGGGGGTTGAAGCTTTCTTT.

In nucleotides, the CDR3 is TGTGCCAGCAGCGAGGGGTCCTCCTACGAGCAGTACTTC. Protein sequence: CASSEGSSYEQYF. The chain employs TRBV9 and TRBJ2-7; weak D call: TRBD1 (5 bases). The V gene's germline CDR1 is SGDLS and CDR2 YYNGEE. Trimming removed 3 bases from V and 0 bases from J, with 7 bases in between. The CDR3 length is 13 residues.

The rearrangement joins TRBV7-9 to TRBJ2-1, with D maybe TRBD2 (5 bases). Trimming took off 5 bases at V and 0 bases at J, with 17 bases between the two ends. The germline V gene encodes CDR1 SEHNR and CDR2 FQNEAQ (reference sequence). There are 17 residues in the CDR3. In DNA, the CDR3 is TGTGCCAGCAGCGTCTTCCCGGACTGGAGCTCCTACAATGAGCAGTTCTTC. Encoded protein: CASSVFPDWSSYNEQFF.

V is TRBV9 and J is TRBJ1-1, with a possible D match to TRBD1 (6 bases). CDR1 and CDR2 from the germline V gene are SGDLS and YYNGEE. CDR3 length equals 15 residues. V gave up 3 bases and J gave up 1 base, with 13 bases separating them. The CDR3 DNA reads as TGTGCCAGCAGCGCCCAACAGGGACGGAACACTGAAGCTTTCTTT. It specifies CASSAQQGRNTEAFF.

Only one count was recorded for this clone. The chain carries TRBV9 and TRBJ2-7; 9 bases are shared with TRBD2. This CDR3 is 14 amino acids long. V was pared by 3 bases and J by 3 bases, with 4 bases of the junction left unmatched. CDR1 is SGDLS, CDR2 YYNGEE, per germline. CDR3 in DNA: TGTGCCAGCAGCGCTAGCGGGAACCTCTACGAGCAGTACTTC. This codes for CASSASGNLYEQYF.